Shown below are 11 T cell receptor beta chains from a single sample sequenced in a study of spatial heterogeneity in lung cancer. TCRdb ran MiXCR on the 5' RACE reads and lists one entry per CDR3 protein. The sample yields about 45,000 distinct CDR3 sequences, 20% to 25% seen once. The time point was: blood at routine non-recurrence follow-up after resection. The sequenced sample was PBMCs, obtained at follow-up. The receptors here all came from a female donor with early-stage non-small cell lung cancer.

This chain links TRBV5-1 with TRBJ2-5; D call uncertain. The CDR3 runs 14 residues. The V and J ends lost 0 bases and 4 bases respectively, with 10 bases between them. Germline assignment: CDR1 SGHRS and CDR2 YFSETQ. CDR3 nucleotide sequence: TGCGCCAGCAGCTTGGGACGGAAGAGAGAGACCCAGTACTTC. This gives the protein CASSLGRKRETQYF.

This sequence joins TRBV7-2 and TRBJ2-5; D ambiguous. CDR1 is SGHTA, CDR2 FQGNSA, per germline. The V gene lost 5 bases and the J gene lost 5 bases, with 12 bases spanning the gap. CDR3 length: 13 amino acids. CDR3 residues: CASSGWVEETQYF. The CDR3 bases are TGTGCCAGCAGCGGATGGGTGGAGGAGACCCAGTACTTC. Looking up the rest from reference TRBV7-2 and TRBJ2-5 gives the full variable domain: GAGVSQSPSNKVTEKGKDVELRCDPISGHTALYWYRQSLGQGLEFLIYFQGNSAPDKSGLPSDRFSAERTGGSVSTLTIQRTQQEDSAVYLCASSGWVEETQYFGPGTRLLVL.

This clonotype was seen many times. This chain links TRBV11-3 with TRBJ2-2; 7 bases align to TRBD2. The CDR3 loop spans 14 amino acids. Germline values: CDR1 SGHNT, CDR2 YENEEA. Trimming took 3 bases from V and 4 from J; bases not matched to a gene: 2. The CDR3 loop reads CASSFGGSTGELFF. CDR3 sequence (DNA): TGTGCCAGCAGCTTTGGCGGGAGCACCGGGGAGCTGTTTTTT.

The sample holds a few counts of this clonotype. This chain joins TRBV6-6 and TRBJ2-7, with 9 positions matching TRBD1. Germline lookup yields CDR1 MNHNY and CDR2 SVGAGI (reference sequence). V lost 5 bases to trimming and J lost 6 bases; unmatched junction nucleotides: 8. This CDR3 region has 14 residues. The CDR3 region has the DNA TGTGCCAGCAGTGGGACCGGGACAGGGCGCGAGCAGTACTTC. Translated: CASSGTGTGREQYF.

This clonotype was detected many times. The rearrangement links TRBV18 to TRBJ2-3, with 9 bases identical to TRBD2. With V trimmed by 1 base and J by 2 bases, 4 bases remained unmatched. CDR3 length equals 16 residues. Germline V CDR1 and CDR2: KGHSH, LQKENI. The CDR3 DNA reads TGTGCCAGCTCACCACAGCTAGCGGGAACCACAGATACGCAGTATTTT. As protein: CASSPQLAGTTDTQYF.

The table lists this clonotype with many counts. The chain employs TRBV5-1 and TRBJ1-6; tentative D call: TRBD1 (5 bases). The CDR3 is made up of 14 amino acids. The V gene lost 4 bases and the J gene lost 7 bases, with 12 bases spanning the gap. Germline CDR1 reads SGHRS; CDR2 reads YFSETQ. The CDR3 coding sequence is TGCGCCAGCAGCAAAGACAGTCTCAATTCACCCCTCCACTTT. Its protein is CASSKDSLNSPLHF. The full variable domain, its missing parts supplied by reference TRBV5-1 and TRBJ1-6, is KAGVTQTPRYLIKTRGQQVTLSCSPISGHRSVSWYQQTPGQGLQFLFEYFSETQRNKGNFPGRFSGRQFSNSRSEMNVSTLELGDSALYLCASSKDSLNSPLHFGNGTRLTVT.

CDR3 residues: CASTLSSYEQYF. The CDR3 DNA reads TGTGCCAGCACGCTGAGCTCCTACGAGCAGTACTTC. The rearrangement links TRBV28 to TRBJ2-7, with D hard to call. Trimming took 7 bases from V and 0 from J, leaving 7 bases between them. Germline V gives CDR1 MDHEN, CDR2 SYDVKM. The CDR3 sequence is 12 residues long.

This clonotype was observed many times. V is TRBV6-6 and J is TRBJ1-2; perhaps TRBD1 as D (5 bases). V shed 4 bases and J shed 5 bases, with 11 bases lying between them. This CDR3 comprises 13 residues. Germline V gene lookup returns CDR1 MNHNY and CDR2 SVGAGI (reference sequence). CDR3 nucleotides: TGTGCCAGCAGTTCCCAGGGAGGATATGGCTACACCTTC. Its translation is CASSSQGGYGYTF.

This clonotype was recorded at least ten times. V gene TRBV29-1 combines with J gene TRBJ1-1, with D possibly being TRBD1 (6 bases). CDR1 is SQVTM and CDR2 is ANQGSEA in the germline V gene. Trimming removed 0 bases at V and 2 bases at J, with 16 bases between. CDR3 length: 16 residues. This chain's CDR3 is CSVEDRGNRANTEAFF. The CDR3 region has the DNA TGCAGCGTTGAAGATCGGGGGAACAGGGCAAACACTGAAGCTTTCTTT.

Regarding this clonotype: A much larger clone differs by one base, so this may be a read error. This sequence joins TRBV2 and TRBJ2-7; TRBD1 aligns across 7 bases. V lost 8 bases and J lost 6; bases outside the gene matches: 10. The CDR3 contains 13 residues. Per the germline V gene, CDR1 is SNHLY and CDR2 is FYNNEI. The CDR3 region is CASGDSLTCEQYF. The CDR3 region has the DNA TGTGCCAGCGGGGACAGTCTAACCTGCGAGCAGTACTTC.

V gene TRBV11-2 combines with J gene TRBJ2-3; 8 bases agree with TRBD2. CDR1 and CDR2 from the germline V gene are SGHAT and FQNNGV. V was clipped by 5 bases and J by 7 bases; unmatched bases: 8. The CDR3 is 14 amino acids. The CDR3 bases are TGTGCCAGCAGCACGGGGGGGGGCGGAAATACGCAGTATTTT. This sequence encodes CASSTGGGGNTQYF. Based on the CDR3 plus reference TRBV11-2 and TRBJ2-3, the full variable domain is EAGVAQSPRYKIIEKRQSVAFWCNPISGHATLYWYQQILGQGPKLLIQFQNNGVVDDSQLPKDRFSAERLKGVDSTLKIQPAKLEDSAVYLCASSTGGGGNTQYFGPGTRLTVL.